One sample yielded the 2 T cell receptor beta chains listed below, sequenced in a study of blood T cell repertoires in COVID-19. This table comes from immunoSEQ multiplex PCR, and its TCRdb copy is limited to in-frame clones, with some not included. In the table there are under 350,000 clones, around 86% of which are singletons. The material sequenced was peripheral blood. These receptors all come from a man aged 18 to 29 with active or convalescent COVID-19.

V gene TRBV7-9 combines with J gene TRBJ2-2, with 7 bases identical to TRBD1. V lost 6 bases to trimming and J lost 9 bases; unmatched junction nucleotides: 13. In germline, CDR1 is SEHNR, CDR2 FQNEAQ (reference sequence). The CDR3 contains 15 residues. CDR3 sequence (DNA): TGTGCCAGCAGAGCCCGGGACAGAACATTGCGGGAGCTGTTTTTT. Protein: CASRARDRTLRELFF.

The chain joins TRBV15 to TRBJ2-1; tentative D call: TRBD1 (6 bases). CDR3 length equals 12 residues. Trimming removed 5 bases at V and 10 bases at J, with 12 bases between. Germline assignment: CDR1 LNHNV and CDR2 YYDKDF (reference sequence). CDR3 nucleotide sequence: TGTGCCACCAGCGCCAGGGGCGGGGAGCAGTTCTTC. It yields the protein CATSARGGEQFF.